The clone carrying this T cell receptor (beta chain) was seen many times. The V and J ends lost 0 bases and 0 bases respectively, with 20 bases between them. Germline loops: CDR1 MNHEY, CDR2 SVGAGI. CDR3 size: 19 residues. TCRdb passed the RT-PCR reads through MiXCR, listing each CDR3 protein once. This sample has hundreds of thousands of distinct CDR3 sequences, with about 14% found just once. Sequences were obtained from memory CD4+ T cells from blood. The V and J genes are TRBV6-5 and TRBJ2-5; D may be TRBD1 (7 bases). This clonotype originated in a female donor in good health, serving as a healthy control. The CDR3: CASSYSPGGTDTYQETQYF. In DNA form, the CDR3 reads TGTGCCAGCAGTTACTCCCCCGGCGGGACAGACACGTACCAAGAGACCCAGTACTTC.